This T cell receptor beta chain was sequenced in a study of T cell repertoires in cytomegalovirus infection. Germline V gene lookup returns CDR1 LNHDA and CDR2 SQIVND (reference sequence). Trimming shortened V by 5 bases and J by 2 bases, and 9 bases separated the two germline ends. This CDR3 has 13 amino acids. TCRdb ran MiXCR on the reads and lists one entry per CDR3 protein. The table has around 530,000 distinct CDR3 sequences, around a quarter seen once. This chain links TRBV19 with TRBJ1-2; perhaps TRBD1 as D (5 bases). Material for sequencing was PBMCs. The sequence was obtained from a human donor in good health (CMV status not recorded). Some clones in this sample may be carry-over from other donors' samples. Here the CDR3 DNA reads TGTGCCAGTAGTGGGACGTGGAACTATGGCTACACCTTC. It yields the protein CASSGTWNYGYTF.